Below, 7 T cell receptor beta chains from the same sample are listed, as sequenced in a study of blood T cells in healthy people across ages. Through a sample-barcoded 5' primer and a J-beta primer mix, a second PCR was run for roughly 6 to 12 cycles. MiXCR was run by TCRdb on the 5' RACE reads, yielding one entry per CDR3 protein. The sample consists of roughly 830,000 distinct CDR3 sequences, 60% to 80% of them appearing once. The specimen sequenced was blood. Receptors were obtained from a man aged 25 to 45 in good health.

This clonotype showed up just once. This rearrangement joins TRBV5-6 to TRBJ2-7; D gene ambiguous. This CDR3 comprises 15 residues. Trimming took off 2 bases at V and 0 bases at J, with 12 bases between the two ends. From germline, CDR1 is SGHDT and CDR2 YYEEEE. CDR3 protein: CASSFSGRVSYEQYF. CDR3 sequence (DNA): TGTGCCAGCAGCTTCTCGGGCCGGGTCTCCTACGAGCAGTACTTC.

This chain connects TRBV4-2 to TRBJ2-5, with a tentative D call TRBD2 (6 bases). Looked up from germline, CDR1 is LGHNA and CDR2 is YNFKEQ. Trimming cost V 0 bases and J 7 bases, with 12 bases left between them. The CDR3 loop spans 14 amino acids. For the CDR3, the DNA is TGTGCCAGCAGCCAAGATGCCGGGGGAAGGACCCAGTACTTC. Protein: CASSQDAGGRTQYF.

The V call is TRBV6-6, the J call TRBJ2-2, with TRBD2 matching 9 bases. Germline V gene lookup returns CDR1 MNHNY and CDR2 SVGAGI (reference sequence). The J segment lost 7 bases and the V segment lost 5 bases, leaving 11 bases of the junction unmatched. The CDR3 is made up of 16 amino acids. In DNA, the CDR3 is TGTGCCAGCAGTCGGTTTTCTAGCGGGGACGTCGGGGAGCTGTTTTTT. It is translated as CASSRFSSGDVGELFF.

DNA of the CDR3: TGTGCCAGCAGCAGTGAGGGACAGGGGGCTAATCGGGGCTACACCTTC. Residues: CASSSEGQGANRGYTF. This rearrangement joins TRBV21-1 to TRBJ1-2; the D call in the table, TRBD1, was not verified against the DNA. TRBV21-1 is classified as a pseudogene. This CDR3 has 16 amino acids.

This clonotype turned up a few times. The chain joins TRBV3-1 to TRBJ1-6; 9 nucleotides agree with TRBD1. Trimming took 4 bases from V and 0 from J; bases not matched to a gene: 1. The CDR3 is 16 residues long. Per the germline V gene, CDR1 is LGHDT and CDR2 is YNNKEL (reference sequence). CDR3 amino acids: CASSPQGASYNSPLHF. The CDR3 region has the DNA TGTGCCAGCAGCCCACAGGGGGCCTCCTATAATTCACCCCTCCACTTT.

This clonotype was detected a few times. The chain is built from TRBV4-2 and TRBJ2-6; the D call may be TRBD1 or TRBD2 (6 bases each). The CDR3 is 15 residues long. CDR1 and CDR2 from the germline V gene are LGHNA and YNFKEQ. CDR3 sequence reads: CAEGGTGSGANVLTF. The CDR3 DNA reads as TGTGCTGAAGGGGGGACGGGCTCTGGGGCCAACGTCCTGACTTTC.

V usage is TRBV15 and J usage is TRBJ2-3; weak D call: TRBD1 (6 bases). V lost 1 base to trimming and J lost 3 bases, with 14 bases between them. Germline CDR1 and CDR2: LNHNV and YYDKDF (reference sequence). CDR3 length: 16 residues. The CDR3: CATSRGVGARTDTQYF. The CDR3 region has the DNA TGTGCCACCAGCAGAGGAGTGGGGGCACGGACAGATACGCAGTATTTT.